This T cell receptor (beta chain) was sequenced during a study of T-cell reconstitution after alpha-beta-depleted transplantation in children. Study-wide findings and caveats: From surviving recipient T cells and thymic progenitors came the high day-60 TCRbeta diversity observed in some patients. One year post-transplant, T-cell counts and diversity were largely derived from T cells produced anew. Two months or so post-transplant, alpha-beta T cells reportedly derived from several hundred expanded graft clones.

In regard to this clonotype: Antigen: not known.

Using unique molecular identifiers, the investigators prepared the TCRbeta library. TCRdb passed the PCR reads through MiXCR, listing each CDR3 protein once. The repertoire holds 450,000 to 550,000 distinct CDR3 sequences, with about 10% as singletons. This receptor was taken from a female patient between 2 and 10 years old who had a stem cell transplant for aplastic anemia, so the T cells may come from the graft donor. The sample here was PBMCs, mostly from graft donor cells, taken 180 days after TCRalphabeta/CD19-depleted stem cell transplant.

CDR3 in DNA: TGCAGCGTGTACCGGGACAGAAGGGAGACCCAGTACTTC. It specifies CSVYRDRRETQYF. The rearrangement joins TRBV29-1 to TRBJ2-5; 7 nucleotides agree with TRBD1. The V segment lost 6 bases and the J segment 5 bases; nucleotides outside the gene matches: 9. Germline V lookup: CDR1 SQVTM, CDR2 ANQGSEA. The CDR3 is made up of 13 amino acids. The full variable domain, rest sourced from reference TRBV29-1 and TRBJ2-5, is SAVISQKPSRDICQRGTSLTIQCQVDSQVTMMFWYRQQPGQSLTLIATANQGSEATYESGFVIDKFPISRPNLTFSTLTVSNMSPEDSSIYLCSVYRDRRETQYFGPGTRLLVL.